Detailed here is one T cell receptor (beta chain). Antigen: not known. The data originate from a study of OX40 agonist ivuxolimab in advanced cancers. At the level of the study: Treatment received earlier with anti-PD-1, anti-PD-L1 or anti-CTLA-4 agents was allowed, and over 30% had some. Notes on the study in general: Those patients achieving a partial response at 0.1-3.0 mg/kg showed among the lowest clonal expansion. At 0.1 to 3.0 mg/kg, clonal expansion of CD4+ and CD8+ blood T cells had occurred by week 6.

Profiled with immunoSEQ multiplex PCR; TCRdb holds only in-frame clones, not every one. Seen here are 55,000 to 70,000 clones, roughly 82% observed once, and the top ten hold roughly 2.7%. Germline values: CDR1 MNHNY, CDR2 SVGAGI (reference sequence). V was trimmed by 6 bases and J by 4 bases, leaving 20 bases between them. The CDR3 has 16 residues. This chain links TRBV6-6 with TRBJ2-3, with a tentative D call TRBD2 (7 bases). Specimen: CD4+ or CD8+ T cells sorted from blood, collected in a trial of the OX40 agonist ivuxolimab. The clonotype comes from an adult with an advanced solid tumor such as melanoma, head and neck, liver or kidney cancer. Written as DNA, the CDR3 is TGTGCCAGCAGATTAGGGGGGGCCATACCATCAGATACGCAGTATTTT. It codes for CASRLGGAIPSDTQYF.